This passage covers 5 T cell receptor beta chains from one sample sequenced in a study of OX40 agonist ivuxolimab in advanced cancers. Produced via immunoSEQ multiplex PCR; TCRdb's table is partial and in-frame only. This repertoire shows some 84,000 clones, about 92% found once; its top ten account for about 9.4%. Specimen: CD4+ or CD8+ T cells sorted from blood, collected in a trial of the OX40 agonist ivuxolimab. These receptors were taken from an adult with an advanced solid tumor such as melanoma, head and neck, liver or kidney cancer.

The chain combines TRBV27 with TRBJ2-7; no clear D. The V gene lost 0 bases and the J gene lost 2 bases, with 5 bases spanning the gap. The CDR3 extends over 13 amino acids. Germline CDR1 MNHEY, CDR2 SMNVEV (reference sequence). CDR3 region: CASSLSRAYEQYF. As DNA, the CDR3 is TGTGCCAGCAGTTTATCCCGGGCCTACGAGCAGTACTTC.

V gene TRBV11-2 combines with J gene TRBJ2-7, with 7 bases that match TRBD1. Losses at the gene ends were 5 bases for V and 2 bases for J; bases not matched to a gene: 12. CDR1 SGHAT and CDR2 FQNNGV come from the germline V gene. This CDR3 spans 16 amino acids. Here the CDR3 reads CASSTRQGEVPYEQYF. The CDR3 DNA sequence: TGTGCCAGCAGCACTCGACAGGGTGAGGTCCCCTACGAGCAGTACTTC. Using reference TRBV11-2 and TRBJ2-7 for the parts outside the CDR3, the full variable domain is EAGVAQSPRYKIIEKRQSVAFWCNPISGHATLYWYQQILGQGPKLLIQFQNNGVVDDSQLPKDRFSAERLKGVDSTLKIQPAKLEDSAVYLCASSTRQGEVPYEQYFGPGTRLTVT.

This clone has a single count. As DNA, the CDR3 is TGTGCCAGCACCGTAGGAGGAATCCAAGAGACCCAGTACTTC. This translates into CASTVGGIQETQYF. The chain recombines TRBV5-6 with TRBJ2-5, with D possibly TRBD2 on 5 matching bases. CDR3 size: 14 residues. Germline loops: CDR1 SGHDT, CDR2 YYEEEE. Trimming removed 6 bases from V and 1 base from J, with 13 bases in between.

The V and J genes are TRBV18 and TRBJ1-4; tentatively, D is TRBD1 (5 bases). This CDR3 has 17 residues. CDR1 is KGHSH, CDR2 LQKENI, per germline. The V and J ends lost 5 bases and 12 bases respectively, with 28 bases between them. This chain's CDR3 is CASSASIRDHLLGELFF. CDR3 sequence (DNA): TGTGCCAGCTCAGCATCCATCCGGGACCATCTATTAGGGGAACTGTTTTTT.

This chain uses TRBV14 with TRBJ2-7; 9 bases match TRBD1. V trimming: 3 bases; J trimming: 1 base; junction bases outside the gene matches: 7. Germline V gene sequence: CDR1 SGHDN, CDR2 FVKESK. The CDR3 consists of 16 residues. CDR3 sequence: CASSHNRGLTSYEQYF. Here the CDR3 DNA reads TGTGCCAGCAGCCACAACAGGGGGCTAACGTCCTACGAGCAGTACTTC. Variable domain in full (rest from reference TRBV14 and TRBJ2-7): EAGVTQFPSHSVIEKGQTVTLRCDPISGHDNLYWYRRVMGKEIKFLLHFVKESKQDESGMPNNRFLAERTGGTYSTLKVQPAELEDSGVYFCASSHNRGLTSYEQYFGPGTRLTVT.